Listed here are 22 T cell receptor beta chains from one sample, sequenced in a study of cytomegalovirus exposure and HLA in healthy donors. In the PCR, 60 Vbeta and 13 Jbeta primers were used. Generated by immunoSEQ multiplex PCR, the TCRdb table keeps only in-frame clones and is missing some. The sample has around 100,000 clones; over 65% are singletons. The specimen sequenced was PBMCs. The receptors derive from a woman in her 30s in good health and CMV-seronegative.

The chain is built from TRBV5-1 and TRBJ1-1; 7 bases fit TRBD1. V was clipped by 3 bases and J by 8 bases; unmatched bases: 4. This CDR3 spans 12 amino acids. Germline V gene data show CDR1 as SGHRS and CDR2 as YFSETQ. The CDR3 is CASSSPDREAFF. CDR3 DNA sequence: TGCGCCAGCAGCTCCCCGGACAGGGAAGCTTTCTTT.

The V and J genes are TRBV27 and TRBJ2-7, with D tentatively TRBD2 (5 bases). Trimming cost V 2 bases and J 0 bases, with 14 bases left between them. Germline V gene lookup returns CDR1 MNHEY and CDR2 SMNVEV (reference sequence). The CDR3 extends over 16 amino acids. CDR3 DNA: TGTGCCAGCAGTTTAGGGATGGAGGATCCCTCCTACGAGCAGTACTTC. Amino acid sequence: CASSLGMEDPSYEQYF.

The CDR3 nucleotides read TGTGCCAGCAGCCCCCGGGGGGCGGGGGCGCGTGGAAACACCATATATTTT. It is translated as CASSPRGAGARGNTIYF. This chain links TRBV7-2 with TRBJ1-3, with D possibly TRBD1 on 6 matching bases. The germline V gene encodes CDR1 SGHTA and CDR2 FQGNSA. V dropped 5 bases and J dropped 3 bases, with 20 bases sitting between them. The CDR3 totals 17 residues.

The chain uses TRBV11-2 and TRBJ1-2; TRBD1 matches at 8 bases. The germline CDR1 and CDR2 sequences are SGHAT and FQNNGV. The CDR3 covers 14 residues. V dropped 5 bases and J dropped 5; count of bases not matched to a gene: 7. The CDR3 reads CASSLGTGPYGYTF. The CDR3 nucleotides are TGTGCCAGCAGCCTCGGGACAGGACCTTATGGCTACACCTTC. Based on the CDR3 plus reference TRBV11-2 and TRBJ1-2, the full variable domain is EAGVAQSPRYKIIEKRQSVAFWCNPISGHATLYWYQQILGQGPKLLIQFQNNGVVDDSQLPKDRFSAERLKGVDSTLKIQPAKLEDSAVYLCASSLGTGPYGYTFGSGTRLTVV.

The chain combines TRBV5-8 with TRBJ1-4; D uncertain. V was cut by 1 base and J by 3 bases, with 7 bases left in between. Germline V CDR1 and CDR2: SGHTS, YDEGEE. The CDR3 is made up of 14 amino acids. The CDR3 DNA reads as TGTGCCAGCAGCTTGACAGCGGCTAATGAAAAACTGTTTTTT. Protein sequence: CASSLTAANEKLFF.

CDR3 protein: CASSLRAGTGSEAFF. The CDR3 nucleotides are TGTGCCAGCAGTTTGCGCGCCGGGACAGGGAGCGAAGCTTTCTTT. The chain uses TRBV6-6 and TRBJ1-1, with 9 bases aligning to TRBD1. In germline, CDR1 is MNHNY, CDR2 SVGAGI (reference sequence). The CDR3 is made up of 15 amino acids. The trim removed 4 bases at V and 8 bases at J, leaving 11 bases unmatched.

The gene calls are TRBV5-6 and TRBJ1-1; D is possibly TRBD1 (5 bases). Trimming shortened V by 1 base and J by 7 bases, and 11 bases separated the two germline ends. Germline V gene lookup returns CDR1 SGHDT and CDR2 YYEEEE. The CDR3 consists of 13 residues. The CDR3 DNA follows: TGTGCCAGCAGCTTGAGCGGGGGGGTTGAAGCTTTCTTT. Encoded protein: CASSLSGGVEAFF.

The chain couples TRBV27 to TRBJ1-1; D perhaps matches TRBD1 (5 bases). The CDR3 is made up of 12 amino acids. Germline CDR1 and CDR2: MNHEY and SMNVEV (reference sequence). Trimming shortened V by 4 bases and J by 6 bases, and 9 bases separated the two germline ends. In DNA form, the CDR3 reads TGTGCCAGCAGTTCGGGGGGGTCTGAAGCTTTCTTT. This encodes CASSSGGSEAFF.

J is TRBJ1-3 and V is TRBV6-1, with D possibly TRBD1 on 5 matching bases. The CDR3 is made up of 14 amino acids. V lost 1 base and J 3 bases, leaving 7 bases between the germline ends. CDR1 is MNHNS, CDR2 SASEGT, per germline. The CDR3 is CASSEGGVGNTIYF. Here the CDR3 DNA reads TGTGCCAGCAGTGAAGGGGGGGTTGGAAACACCATATATTTT.

This clone was seen a few times. This chain connects TRBV19 to TRBJ1-2; 7 bases map to TRBD1. Per the germline V gene, CDR1 is LNHDA and CDR2 is SQIVND (reference sequence). Trimming took 6 bases from V and 8 from J; bases not matched to a gene: 6. The CDR3 spans 12 residues. The DNA for the CDR3 is TGTGCCAGTAGCGAGGGGGCTGAAGGCTACACCTTC. It yields the protein CASSEGAEGYTF. Full variable domain (remainder filled in from reference TRBV19 and TRBJ1-2): DGGITQSPKYLFRKEGQNVTLSCEQNLNHDAMYWYRQDPGQGLRLIYYSQIVNDFQKGDIAEGYSVSREKKESFPLTVTSAQKNPTAFYLCASSEGAEGYTFGSGTRLTVV.

The chain joins TRBV10-3 to TRBJ2-1, with TRBD1 identical over 8 bases. Germline values: CDR1 ENHRY, CDR2 SYGVKD. V was clipped by 8 bases and J by 7 bases; unmatched bases: 1. The length of the CDR3 is 11 residues. CDR3 residues: CAIGTGNEQFF. DNA for the CDR3: TGTGCCATCGGGACAGGTAATGAGCAGTTCTTC.

V is TRBV29-1 and J is TRBJ2-7, with D perhaps TRBD2 (6 bases). The V and J ends lost 5 bases and 3 bases respectively, with 14 bases between them. Germline V gene data show CDR1 as SQVTM and CDR2 as ANQGSEA. The CDR3 loop spans 13 amino acids. CDR3 in DNA: TGCAGCGTTAGGCCGGGACTCGGCTACGAGCAGTACTTC. Translation: CSVRPGLGYEQYF.

The chain recombines TRBV27 with TRBJ1-1; D not certain. V was shortened by 0 bases and J by 4 bases, with 9 bases between the two germline ends. The CDR3 totals 14 residues. Germline lookup yields CDR1 MNHEY and CDR2 SMNVEV (reference sequence). The CDR3 DNA reads as TGTGCCAGCAGTTTATCGGGAGTCGGCACTGAAGCTTTCTTT. Translation gives CASSLSGVGTEAFF.

This chain uses TRBV4-3 with TRBJ1-6; D may be TRBD1 (5 bases). CDR1 is LGHNA, CDR2 YSLEER, per germline. V was cut by 0 bases and J by 0 bases, with 24 bases left in between. The CDR3 totals 22 residues. The CDR3 is CASSQDPFRTGTFSSYNSPLHF. CDR3 sequence (DNA): TGCGCCAGCAGCCAAGATCCCTTCCGAACTGGGACTTTCAGCTCCTATAATTCACCCCTCCACTTT.

The rearrangement links TRBV7-9 to TRBJ1-3; D not resolved. CDR1 SEHNR and CDR2 FQNEAQ come from the germline V gene (reference sequence). The ends were cut back, 5 bases at V and 10 bases at J, with 9 bases in the middle. There are 11 residues in the CDR3. As DNA, the CDR3 is TGTGCCAGCAGCGACTCGGGGACCATATATTTT. As protein: CASSDSGTIYF.

This clone came up a few times. V usage is TRBV19 and J usage is TRBJ1-2; tentative D call: TRBD1 (6 bases). V gave up 5 bases and J gave up 2 bases, with 18 bases separating them. The CDR3 sequence is 16 residues long. Germline CDR1 reads LNHDA; CDR2 reads SQIVND (reference sequence). CDR3: CASSGTGSVGNYGYTF. The DNA of the CDR3 is TGTGCCAGTAGTGGAACAGGGAGTGTAGGAAACTATGGCTACACCTTC.

The J gene is TRBJ2-1, the V gene TRBV30; TRBD2 might be the D (7 bases). V lost 2 bases to trimming and J lost 4 bases, with 15 bases between them. CDR3 length: 15 amino acids. Germline-derived CDR1 and CDR2 are GTSNPN and SVGIG (reference sequence). The CDR3, as DNA: TGTGCCTGGAGTAGTCCGGGGGGCGCGTACAATGAGCAGTTCTTC. This translates into CAWSSPGGAYNEQFF.

The chain combines TRBV4-1 with TRBJ2-5; weak D call: TRBD2 (5 bases). The CDR3 is 15 residues long. CDR1 is MGHRA, CDR2 YSYEKL, per germline. V was shortened by 4 bases and J by 5 bases, with 17 bases between the two germline ends. CDR3 amino acids: CASSRGNGKSETQYF. DNA for the CDR3: TGCGCCAGCAGCCGAGGGAACGGCAAGTCGGAGACCCAGTACTTC.

The V gene is TRBV5-1, the J gene TRBJ1-2; 8 nucleotides line up with TRBD1. V lost 4 bases, J lost 6 bases, and 8 bases stayed unmatched. This CDR3 contains 14 residues. Germline CDR1 reads SGHRS; CDR2 reads YFSETQ. In DNA form, the CDR3 reads TGCGCCAGCAGCATTAGACAGGGGTGGGATGGCTACACCTTC. It specifies CASSIRQGWDGYTF.

V is TRBV7-8 and J is TRBJ1-5, with D possibly matching TRBD1 (6 bases). V was clipped by 4 bases and J by 2 bases, with 15 bases between them. The CDR3 runs 16 residues. Germline CDR1 is SGHVS and CDR2 is FQNEAQ. DNA for the CDR3: TGTGCCAGCAGCTCCCCGGGAGGGGGTGGCAATCAGCCCCAGCATTTT. It yields the protein CASSSPGGGGNQPQHF.

This sequence joins TRBV5-1 and TRBJ1-4; a possible D gene is TRBD1 (5 bases). With 3 bases removed from V and 13 bases from J, the gap between germline ends came to 16 bases. CDR3 length: 13 residues. CDR1 and CDR2 from the germline V gene are SGHRS and YFSETQ. The chain's CDR3 is CASSSGVQGRLFF. In nucleotides, the CDR3 is TGCGCCAGCAGCTCGGGGGTCCAGGGCAGACTGTTTTTT.

This chain links TRBV11-3 with TRBJ1-5; TRBD1 might be the D (5 bases). CDR1 and CDR2 from the germline V gene are SGHNT and YENEEA. This CDR3 region has 15 residues. Trimming removed 5 bases at V and 0 bases at J, with 11 bases between. Here the CDR3 DNA reads TGTGCCAGCAGCCTAGGACATTATAGCAATCAGCCCCAGCATTTT. It encodes CASSLGHYSNQPQHF. Using reference TRBV11-3 and TRBJ1-5 for the parts outside the CDR3, the full variable domain is EAGVVQSPRYKIIEKKQPVAFWCNPISGHNTLYWYLQNLGQGPELLIRYENEEAVDDSQLPKDRFSAERLKGVDSTLKIQPAELGDSAVYLCASSLGHYSNQPQHFGDGTRLSIL.